This T cell receptor beta chain was captured in a study of vaccination and CD4 T cells after COVID-19. This sample's treatment: roughly 10-day PBMC culture with coronavirus spike peptide pools or control peptides (ViraFEST assay). Turning to this clonotype: No antigen is known for it.

The Oncomine TCR Beta short-read assay sequenced DNA from cultured CD4+ T cells. TCRdb re-analysed the PCR reads in MiXCR, keeping a single row per CDR3 protein. Altogether around 8,000 distinct CDR3 sequences are present, around 62% being singletons, with the ten largest covering 15% to 20%. V lost 5 bases, J lost 7 bases, and 11 bases lay in between. The CDR3 length is 12 residues. The germline gives CDR1 DFQATT, CDR2 SNEGSKA (reference sequence). The sequencing here drew on cultured CD4+ T cells from blood, taken after SARS-CoV-2 vaccination. The V gene is TRBV20-1, the J gene TRBJ2-2; maybe TRBD1 (6 bases). The receptor was isolated from a human donor with COVID-19. The chain's CDR3 is CSAEGQGGELFF. The CDR3 nucleotides are TGCAGTGCTGAGGGACAAGGCGGGGAGCTGTTTTTT.